A selection of T cell receptor beta chains follows, all from one sample in a study of immune cell composition in non-small cell lung cancer. Libraries were prepared by immunoSEQ multiplex PCR; TCRdb keeps only in-frame clonotypes and omits some of them. The table records about 2,800 clones, approximately 80% of them present only once. Sequencing was carried out using non-adjacent lung tissue. The source is a human donor with non-small cell lung cancer. CDR3s include the opening cysteine and the closing phenylalanine or tryptophan. Fields, in order: D gene, V gene, clone size, J gene, CDR3 protein, CDR3 DNA. D genes are given only for firm matches. Where a row states a size, it is once, few, many or the class of an expanded clone; other rows omit it.

NA	TRBV4-2	NA	TRBJ2-5	CASSQTRGETQYF	TGTGCCAGCAGCCAGACTCGGGGGGAGACCCAGTACTTC
NA	TRBV6-6	NA	TRBJ1-5	CASSYGQGNQPQHF	TGTGCCAGCAGTTACGGGCAGGGCAATCAGCCCCAGCATTTT
NA	TRBV7-8	NA	TRBJ1-1	CASSSARVRNTEAFF	TGTGCCAGCAGCTCCGCCCGGGTCAGGAACACTGAAGCTTTCTTT
NA	TRBV6-5	once	TRBJ1-5	CASSLTASNQPQHF	TGTGCCAGCAGTCTGACAGCGAGCAATCAGCCCCAGCATTTT
TRBD2	TRBV7-3	once	TRBJ2-2	CASSLGVAGVTGELFF	TGTGCCAGCAGCTTAGGAGTAGCGGGAGTGACCGGGGAGCTGTTTTTT
TRBD1	TRBV5-1	NA	TRBJ2-2	CASSVLPGQGGTGELFF	TGCGCCAGCAGCGTCCTACCGGGACAGGGTGGAACCGGGGAGCTGTTTTTT
TRBD1	TRBV9	NA	TRBJ1-2	CASSVASGQGYGYTF	TGTGCCAGCAGCGTAGCTTCCGGACAGGGCTATGGCTACACCTTC
TRBD2	TRBV5-4	once	TRBJ2-1	CASSFREGHNEQFF	TGTGCCAGCAGCTTCCGGGAGGGACACAATGAGCAGTTCTTC
NA	TRBV25-1	NA	TRBJ1-4	CASLPRTGGEKLFF	TGTGCCAGCCTACCACGAACCGGGGGTGAAAAACTGTTTTTT
NA	TRBV4-1	NA	TRBJ2-5	CASSQGQARRGNQETQYF	TGCGCCAGCAGCCAAGGACAGGCCCGCCGTGGTAACCAAGAGACCCAGTACTTC
NA	TRBV7-9	NA	TRBJ2-1	CASSFRGITYNEQFF	TGTGCCAGCAGCTTCCGGGGTATCACCTACAATGAGCAGTTCTTC
NA	TRBV19	NA	TRBJ2-3	CALCSGGNRDTDTQYF	TGTGCCCTCTGTTCGGGGGGCAATCGGGACACAGATACGCAGTATTTT
TRBD2	TRBV7-4	NA	TRBJ2-3	CASSLSGMGTDTQYF	TGTGCCAGCAGCCTGAGCGGGATGGGGACAGATACGCAGTATTTT
TRBD2	TRBV5-4	NA	TRBJ2-7	CASSQGAGDYAEQYF	TGTGCCAGCAGCCAGGGAGCGGGAGACTACGCCGAGCAGTACTTC
NA	TRBV7-2	once	TRBJ1-2	CASSLGVGRGIYGYTF	TGTGCCAGCAGCTTAGGAGTGGGTAGGGGGATCTATGGCTACACCTTC
NA	TRBV19	NA	TRBJ1-4	CASSIGQLDNEKLFF	TGTGCCAGTAGTATAGGACAGCTGGATAATGAAAAACTGTTTTTT
NA	TRBV6-5	NA	TRBJ2-5	CASSYAGEETQYF	TGTGCCAGCAGTTACGCTGGGGAGGAGACCCAGTACTTC
TRBD1	TRBV5-4	once	TRBJ1-4	CASSWDRDPNEKLFF	TGTGCCAGCAGCTGGGACAGGGACCCCAATGAAAAACTGTTTTTT
TRBD1	TRBV27	few	TRBJ2-2	CASGHRDRDTGELFF	TGTGCCAGCGGACACCGGGACAGGGACACCGGGGAGCTGTTTTTT
NA	TRBV5-6	NA	TRBJ2-7	CASSLGQLSHEQYF	TGTGCCAGCAGCTTGGGACAGCTTTCTCACGAGCAGTACTTC
NA	TRBV6-1	NA	TRBJ1-2	CASSEGGRDWGYTF	TGTGCCAGCAGTGAAGGAGGCAGGGATTGGGGCTACACCTTC
NA	TRBV15	NA	TRBJ1-4	CATSRDRGATNEKLFF	TGTGCCACCAGCAGAGACAGGGGTGCAACTAATGAAAAACTGTTTTTT
NA	TRBV11-2	once	TRBJ2-3	CASSRTGRTTDTQYF	TGTGCCAGCAGCCGTACAGGGCGGACCACAGATACGCAGTATTTT
NA	TRBV12-5	NA	TRBJ2-1	CASGSRLDRQFF	TGTGCTAGTGGCTCGAGACTAGATCGGCAGTTCTTC
TRBD1	TRBV19	NA	TRBJ1-2	CASSIYPGTGNYGYTF	TGTGCCAGTAGTATTTATCCCGGGACAGGGAACTATGGCTACACCTTC
TRBD2	TRBV7-6	NA	TRBJ2-5	CASSPNQGLQETQYF	TGTGCCAGCAGCCCCAACCAGGGACTACAAGAGACCCAGTACTTC
NA	TRBV7-9	NA	TRBJ2-5	CASSSTQGHQETQYF	TGTGCCAGCAGCTCAACACAGGGTCACCAAGAGACCCAGTACTTC
TRBD2	TRBV7-2	once	TRBJ2-3	CASGNSGRPTDTQYF	TGTGCCAGCGGAAATAGCGGGAGGCCCACAGATACGCAGTATTTT
NA	TRBV7-2	NA	TRBJ2-7	CASSLETFYEQYF	TGTGCCAGCAGCTTAGAGACTTTCTACGAGCAGTACTTC